This record concerns one T cell receptor beta chain sequence. Its antigen is undetermined. Some clones are missing from TCRdb's copy, which holds only in-frame ones; the method was immunoSEQ multiplex PCR. The data show 70,000 to 90,000 clones, over 75% seen once. These data are taken from a study of OX40 agonist ivuxolimab in advanced cancers. General observations from the study: On average, CD8+ T cells showed a greater number of expanded clones than CD4+.

Germline V gene lookup returns CDR1 MNHNS and CDR2 SASEGT. J was trimmed by 1 base and V by 8 bases; bases with no gene match: 4. The CDR3 spans 14 residues. At baseline, cycle 4 day 1, and cycle 7 day 1, blood was sampled. The chain combines TRBV6-1 with TRBJ2-3; 9 nucleotides align to TRBD2. This TCR derives from an adult with an advanced solid tumor such as melanoma, head and neck, liver or kidney cancer. The sequencing used CD4+ or CD8+ T cells sorted from blood, collected in a trial of the OX40 agonist ivuxolimab. CDR3 residues: CASSSSGGTDTQYF. CDR3 coding DNA: TGTGCCAGCTCCTCTAGCGGGGGCACAGATACGCAGTATTTT.